This passage covers 16 T cell receptor beta chains from one sample sequenced in a study of cytomegalovirus exposure and HLA in healthy donors (dated by TCRdb to the late 2010s). The method behind the library was the immunoSEQ multiplex PCR assay. The multiplex PCR relied on a mix of 60 forward primers for TCR Vbeta segments and 13 reverse primers for TCR Jbeta segments. The table comes from immuneACCESS by way of TCRdb, which keeps in-frame sequences with V and J called. Part of the clones is missing from these tables; in studies checked, under half for an unresolved V gene and the rest for unknown reasons. The sample data list around 130,000 clones, and over 60% of these were observed just once. About 2% of the sample lies in the top ten. The source material was PBMCs. The receptor set was obtained from a man between 18 and 35 years old in good health and CMV-seronegative.

The chain combines TRBV6-5 with TRBJ1-1; 7 bases align to TRBD1. After removal of 2 bases from V and 4 bases from J, the junction contained 7 bases not matched to a gene. Germline V gives CDR1 MNHEY, CDR2 SVGAGI. The CDR3 is 15 amino acids. CDR3 coding DNA: TGTGCCAGCAGTTACAACAGGGGAAGGAGCACTGAAGCTTTCTTT. Protein sequence: CASSYNRGRSTEAFF.

The gene calls are TRBV28 and TRBJ2-1; 14 bases fit TRBD2. Germline trimming cut 2 bases from V and 4 bases from J; bases unmatched to any gene: 10. CDR3 length: 19 amino acids. Germline loops: CDR1 MDHEN, CDR2 SYDVKM. The CDR3 loop is CASSLQGWGTSGSYNEQFF. CDR3 DNA: TGTGCCAGCAGTTTACAGGGATGGGGGACTAGCGGGAGTTACAATGAGCAGTTCTTC. The whole variable domain, filled in from reference TRBV28 and TRBJ2-1, reads DVKVTQSSRYLVKRTGEKVFLECVQDMDHENMFWYRQDPGLGLRLIYFSYDVKMKEKGDIPEGYSVSREKKERFSLILESASTNQTSMYLCASSLQGWGTSGSYNEQFFGPGTRLTVL.

In regard to this clone: The CDR3 does not end in the conserved phenylalanine or tryptophan, so this is likely a read error. The genes are TRBV2 and TRBJ1-2; the D gene is possibly TRBD1 (5 bases). The V gene's germline CDR1 is SNHLY and CDR2 FYNNEI. Trimming shortened V by 0 bases and J by 4 bases, and 9 bases separated the two germline ends. This CDR3 comprises 14 residues. In DNA form, the CDR3 reads TGTGCCAGCAGTGAAGCAGGCAGGGTCTATGGCTACACCGTC. It encodes CASSEAGRVYGYTV.

The chain recombines TRBV30 with TRBJ1-5; TRBD1 is a possible D gene (6 bases). CDR3 length: 14 amino acids. Per germline, CDR1 GTSNPN and CDR2 SVGIG (reference sequence). V was pared by 2 bases and J by 6 bases, with 14 bases between. The CDR3 protein is CAWSPSGVGQPQHF. DNA for the CDR3: TGTGCCTGGAGTCCGTCAGGGGTTGGTCAGCCCCAGCATTTT. Combining the CDR3 with reference TRBV30 and TRBJ1-5 gives the whole variable domain SQTIHQWPATLVQPVGSPLSLECTVEGTSNPNLYWYRQAAGRGLQLLFYSVGIGQISSEVPQNLSASRPQDRQFILSSKKLLLSDSGFYLCAWSPSGVGQPQHFGDGTRLSIL.

V is TRBV10-3 and J is TRBJ1-1; TRBD1 matches at 7 bases. Germline V gene sequence: CDR1 ENHRY, CDR2 SYGVKD. The CDR3 is 14 amino acids. V shed 3 bases and J 5 bases; nucleotides not matched to a gene: 6. The CDR3 region is CAISDLTGRTEAFF. For the CDR3, the DNA is TGTGCCATCAGTGATTTGACAGGGCGGACTGAAGCTTTCTTT.

J is TRBJ1-2 and V is TRBV7-2; 8 bases match TRBD1. V lost 5 bases to trimming and J lost 6 bases; unmatched junction nucleotides: 8. The CDR3 covers 14 residues. Per the germline V gene, CDR1 is SGHTA and CDR2 is FQGNSA. The CDR3 loop reads CASSPRTGWDGYTF. The DNA for the CDR3 is TGTGCCAGCAGCCCTCGGACAGGGTGGGATGGCTACACCTTC.

The chain links TRBV6-6 to TRBJ1-5; 10 bases line up with TRBD1. The CDR3 totals 15 residues. Germline trimming cut 5 bases from V and 4 bases from J; bases unmatched to any gene: 5. CDR1 is MNHNY, CDR2 SVGAGI, per germline (reference sequence). The CDR3 spells CASSETGGWNQPQHF. CDR3 coding DNA: TGTGCCAGCAGTGAGACAGGGGGCTGGAATCAGCCCCAGCATTTT.

This clone was counted once. The chain uses TRBV7-6 and TRBJ2-3; 13 bases line up with TRBD2. Germline V gives CDR1 SGHVS, CDR2 FNYEAQ. The ends lost 1 base at V and 6 bases at J; junction bases unmatched: 4. This CDR3 region has 16 residues. The CDR3 DNA follows: TGTGCCAGCAGCTTAGGACTAGCGGGAGGTGGCGATACGCAGTATTTT. Protein: CASSLGLAGGGDTQYF.

V and J are TRBV4-2 and TRBJ2-7; 10 bases align to TRBD2. CDR1 LGHNA and CDR2 YNFKEQ come from the germline V gene. V lost 0 bases and J lost 2; bases outside the gene matches: 10. The CDR3 sequence is 18 residues long. CDR3 bases: TGTGCCAGCAGCCAAGATACGACTAGCGGGTCCCAAGCCTACGAGCAGTACTTC. It codes for CASSQDTTSGSQAYEQYF.

CDR3 amino acids: CASSLGVDTYGYTF. The CDR3, as DNA: TGCGCCAGCAGCTTAGGGGTGGATACCTATGGCTACACCTTC. This chain joins TRBV5-1 and TRBJ1-2; D may be TRBD1 (5 bases). The germline V and J ends were trimmed by 2 bases and 4 bases, with 12 bases remaining between them. The germline V gene encodes CDR1 SGHRS and CDR2 YFSETQ. The CDR3 loop spans 14 amino acids.

The chain recombines TRBV5-1 with TRBJ2-1; TRBD2 aligns across 11 bases. The CDR3 has 17 amino acids. Unmatched junction bases numbered 12, after V lost 0 bases and J lost 10 bases. The germline V gene has CDR1 SGHRS and CDR2 YFSETQ. CDR3 in amino acids: CASSLELAGGPWDEQFF. In DNA, the CDR3 is TGCGCCAGCAGCTTGGAATTAGCGGGAGGGCCCTGGGACGAGCAGTTCTTC.

This clone occurred once. CDR3 loop: CASSLGSSGTTSGANVLTF. The CDR3 DNA sequence: TGTGCCAGCAGCTTAGGTAGTAGCGGGACGACCTCTGGGGCCAACGTCCTGACTTTC. This chain uses TRBV7-2 with TRBJ2-6; 8 bases map to TRBD2. Unmatched junction bases numbered 8, after V lost 1 base and J lost 0 bases. Germline V gene data show CDR1 as SGHTA and CDR2 as FQGNSA. The CDR3 loop spans 19 amino acids.

The chain is built from TRBV27 and TRBJ2-5, with 7 bases matching TRBD1. CDR1 and CDR2 (germline): MNHEY, SMNVEV (reference sequence). The CDR3 contains 14 residues. V dropped 4 bases and J dropped 2; count of bases not matched to a gene: 4. The CDR3 is CASSWGRGQETQYF. The CDR3 DNA follows: TGTGCCAGCAGTTGGGGCAGGGGGCAAGAGACCCAGTACTTC.

The chain recombines TRBV7-9 with TRBJ1-1; D is unclear. CDR3 size: 14 residues. The V gene's germline CDR1 is SEHNR and CDR2 FQNEAQ (reference sequence). The germline V and J ends were trimmed by 5 bases and 0 bases, with 10 bases remaining between them. The DNA of the CDR3 is TGTGCCAGCAGCCCCCCGGGGTTGAACACTGAAGCTTTCTTT. Amino acid sequence: CASSPPGLNTEAFF.

The chain joins TRBV18 to TRBJ2-1, with a possible D match to TRBD2 (7 bases). The CDR3 covers 16 residues. CDR1 KGHSH and CDR2 LQKENI come from the germline V gene. V was clipped by 1 base and J by 5 bases, with 15 bases between them. DNA of the CDR3: TGTGCCAGCTCACCACTGTCTAGGGGGGGTAACAATGAGCAGTTCTTC. The encoded protein is CASSPLSRGGNNEQFF.

The rearrangement links TRBV10-1 to TRBJ2-7; 11 nucleotides line up with TRBD2. V lost 3 bases, J lost 4 bases, and 2 bases stayed unmatched. This CDR3 spans 14 amino acids. CDR1 is WNHNN, CDR2 SYGVQD, per germline (reference sequence). The CDR3 loop is CASSDPSGRYEQYV. CDR3 in DNA: TGCGCCAGCAGTGACCCTAGCGGGAGGTACGAGCAGTACGTC.